This entry features one T cell receptor (beta chain) sequence. CDR3 length: 13 residues. The V gene's germline CDR1 is SEHNR and CDR2 FQNEAQ (reference sequence). Trimming shortened V by 3 bases and J by 4 bases, and 10 bases separated the two germline ends. In the original workflow: Amplification of reference gene primers was used by the study to estimate nucleated cell counts. Profiled with immunoSEQ multiplex PCR; TCRdb holds only in-frame clones, not every one. Clone size and the V and J calls come from that table; the DNA yielded D and trimming. This table has fewer than 150,000 clones, around 80% appearing once. This sample was taken from a study of blood T cell repertoires in COVID-19.

The chain recombines TRBV7-9 with TRBJ2-7, with D maybe TRBD1 (6 bases). The specimen sequenced was peripheral blood. The sequence was obtained from a human donor in a cohort sampled during active COVID-19. In DNA, the CDR3 is TGTGCCAGCAGCTTTGGGCAGGGGTACGAGCAGTACTTC. It yields the protein CASSFGQGYEQYF.